This is a list of T cell receptor beta chains from one sample in a study of blood T cells in healthy people across ages. TCRdb processed the 5' RACE reads anew with MiXCR; each CDR3 protein has one entry. The table records roughly 800,000 distinct CDR3 sequences, 25% of them present only once. The same sample was also studied in work on T cells of mothers and their children.

The specimen sequenced was blood. The receptors shown here come from a boy under 18 in good health. CDR3s include the opening cysteine and the closing phenylalanine or tryptophan. A D gene is named only where the DNA matches it firmly. The listing skips clone size in some rows; elsewhere it reads once, few, many or a size class.

clone_size j_call d_call v_call cdr3_nt cdr3_aa
few TRBJ2-7 . TRBV7-9 TGTGCCAGCAGCTTATCACAAATCGAGGCAGGTGGAACCTACGAGCAGTACTTC CASSLSQIEAGGTYEQYF
. TRBJ2-5 . TRBV11-1 TGTGCCAGCAGCCTCGGACGGGATCGGGAGACCCAGTACTTC CASSLGRDRETQYF
few TRBJ2-6 . TRBV12-3/TRBV12-4 TGTGCCAGCAGCTGGCTCGGGGCCAACGTCCTGACTTTC CASSWLGANVLTF
. TRBJ2-7 . TRBV12-3/TRBV12-4 TGTGCCAGCAGTTTTTACAGAACGAGCTCCTACGAGCAGTACTTC CASSFYRTSSYEQYF
. TRBJ2-6 . TRBV30 TGTGCCTCGGACGGCCACAGCCTCTCTGGGGCCAACGTCCTGACTTTC CASDGHSLSGANVLTF
few TRBJ1-2 . TRBV6-6 TGTGCCAGCACCGTAAACACAGGCGGCTATGGCTACACCTTC CASTVNTGGYGYTF
. TRBJ1-1 TRBD1 TRBV20-1 TGCAGTGCGCAGTACGACAGGGCCAACACTGAAGCTTTCTTT CSAQYDRANTEAFF
. TRBJ1-4 . TRBV29-1 TGCAGCGCCCGGGGAGATGCAACTAATGAAAAACTGTTTTTT CSARGDATNEKLFF
. TRBJ2-1 TRBD1 TRBV15 TGTGCCACCAGCAAACAGGGGAGCTCCTACAATGAGCAGTTCTTC CATSKQGSSYNEQFF
few TRBJ2-5 . TRBV20-1 TGCAGTGTCGGGGACACCCAAGAGACCCAGTACTTC CSVGDTQETQYF
few TRBJ1-1 . TRBV27 TGTGCCAGCAGTTCAAACAGGTTTGAAGCTTTCTTT CASSSNRFEAFF
. TRBJ2-7 . TRBV27 TGTGCCAGCAGTGCTCCATCAGGGGTGGCAGTCCACGAGCAGTACTTC CASSAPSGVAVHEQYF
few TRBJ2-7 TRBD2 TRBV4-2 TGTGCCAGCAACCAACTAGCCGGGACTAGCGGGACCCAGTGCTACTTC CASNQLAGTSGTQCYF
once TRBJ1-6 . TRBV12-3/TRBV12-4 TGTGCCAGCAGTTTTTTGGTGGGTGGGAATTCACCCCTCCACTTT CASSFLVGGNSPLHF
many TRBJ2-1 TRBD2 TRBV29-1 TGCAGCGTTGCCGGCCGGTTGGGGGGGAATGAGCAGTTCTTC CSVAGRLGGNEQFF
. TRBJ2-2 . TRBV12-3/TRBV12-4 TGTGCCAGCAAGGGTGGCTCCGGCACCGGGGAGCTGTTTTTT CASKGGSGTGELFF
. TRBJ2-2 . TRBV24-1 TGTGCCACCCAGGGGGGCCCGAACACCGGGGAGCTGTTTTTT CATQGGPNTGELFF
few TRBJ2-1 . TRBV7-2 TGTGCCAGCAGCTTATCTTATCCCTCCTGCAATGAGCAGTTCTTC CASSLSYPSCNEQFF
few TRBJ2-3 TRBD2 TRBV11-2 TGTGCCAGCAGCGGAAGGGGAGGGCTAGTCGGCGGTACGCAGTATTTT CASSGRGGLVGGTQYF
. TRBJ2-7 TRBD1 TRBV6-1 TGTGCCAGCAGTGAGGGACAGGGGGAAATCTACGAGCAGTACTTC CASSEGQGEIYEQYF
. TRBJ2-3 TRBD2 TRBV11-1 TGTGCCAGCAGCCCTCAGGCCCCGCGGGGGACCTTCAAAAGCACAGATACGCAGTATTTT CASSPQAPRGTFKSTDTQYF
few TRBJ1-1 . TRBV29-1 TGCAGCGGGAGGATTTTTCAGGAGGCTTTCTTT CSGRIFQEAFF
. TRBJ2-5 . TRBV6-1 TGTGCCAGCAGCAGACACAAAGAGACCCAGTACTTC CASSRHKETQYF
. TRBJ2-5 . TRBV7-2 TGTGCCAGCAGCTTGGGGCTAGGAAGGCGGGGGACCCAGTACTTC CASSLGLGRRGTQYF
few TRBJ2-7 . TRBV28 TGTGCCAGCAGTTTATCTAGGGGAGTCCTCCTTACCGACTTC CASSLSRGVLLTDF
. TRBJ2-7 TRBD1 TRBV6-6 TGTGCCAGCAGTTACGGGACAGGGGTCGACGAGCAGTACTTC CASSYGTGVDEQYF
few TRBJ1-2 TRBD1 TRBV5-1 TGCGCCAGCACCGGGACAGGTGGTCTCGATGGCTACACCTTC CASTGTGGLDGYTF
few TRBJ2-3 . TRBV6-2/TRBV6-3 TGTGCCAGCAGTCACTCTACGACGGAATACACAGATACGCAGTATTTT CASSHSTTEYTDTQYF
. TRBJ2-5 TRBD1 TRBV28 TGTGCCAGCAGTTTAGTGGGGACAGGGGTATGGGAGCAGTACTTC CASSLVGTGVWEQYF
few TRBJ1-2 TRBD1 TRBV12-3/TRBV12-4 TGTGCCAGCAGTTCGACAGGGGTGCCAGGCGATGGCTACACCTTC CASSSTGVPGDGYTF
. TRBJ1-1 TRBD1 TRBV29-1 TGCAGCGTTGCTACCCAGGGGGCTCGTACTGAAGCTTTCTTT CSVATQGARTEAFF
. TRBJ2-1 . TRBV12-3/TRBV12-4 TGTGCCAGCACTAATGGGGCCCGGGACAATGAGCAGTTCTTC CASTNGARDNEQFF
. TRBJ2-1 TRBD2 TRBV9 TGTGCCAGCAGCCTAGCGGGAGTTCTCGGGGATGAGCAGTTCTTC CASSLAGVLGDEQFF
few TRBJ2-5 . TRBV7-9 TGTGCCAGCAGCGCGAGGGACCCCCAAGAGACCCAGTACTTC CASSARDPQETQYF
. TRBJ2-7 TRBD1 TRBV18 TGTGCCAGCTCAGACACAGGGGTGTCCTCCGAGCAGTACTTC CASSDTGVSSEQYF
few TRBJ2-7 TRBD2 TRBV20-1 TGCAGTGTACGGGAGGGCCCCTACGAGCAGTACTTC CSVREGPYEQYF
few TRBJ1-2 . TRBV12-3/TRBV12-4 TGTGCCAGCAGTTTTGGGACTCTCCATGGCTACACCTTC CASSFGTLHGYTF
. TRBJ2-4 . TRBV7-9 TGTGCCAGCAGCTTTACTGGAGAGATCAAAAACATTCAGTACTTC CASSFTGEIKNIQYF
. TRBJ2-7 . TRBV19 TGTGCCAGTAGTCATAGTGCGGGCTACGAGCAGTACTTC CASSHSAGYEQYF
few TRBJ1-5 TRBD1 TRBV6-2/TRBV6-3 TGTGCCAGCAGTTACTCGACCAGGACAGGGGCGATAACCAATCAGCCCCAGCATTTT CASSYSTRTGAITNQPQHF
. TRBJ2-7 . TRBV15 TGTGCCACCAGCTTTTTTCCGACTAGTCTGATCCACGAGCAGTACTTC CATSFFPTSLIHEQYF
. TRBJ2-7 TRBD1 TRBV12-3/TRBV12-4 TGTGCCAGCAGTGGTAGGGACAGCCCTTCCTACGAGCAGTACTTC CASSGRDSPSYEQYF
few TRBJ1-5 TRBD1 TRBV12-3/TRBV12-4 TGTGCCAGCAAACCGACAGGGTCCGAGAAGCCCCAGCATTTT CASKPTGSEKPQHF
. TRBJ2-1 . TRBV7-2 TGTGCCAGCAGCTTGTCCGTTCAGTGTGAGCAGTTCTTC CASSLSVQCEQFF
few TRBJ2-4 TRBD1 TRBV7-2 TGTGCCAGCAGCTTGGAGCGGACAGGGAATAACATTCAGTACTTC CASSLERTGNNIQYF
few TRBJ2-5 . TRBV4-1 TGCGCCAGCAGCCAAGAACGGACGGTAGGAGGGGCAGGGGGGCTCCAAGAGACCCAGTACTTC CASSQERTVGGAGGLQETQYF
few TRBJ2-5 . TRBV7-2 TGTGCCAGCAGCTTAGTGTCACGGGAAGAGACCCAGTACTTC CASSLVSREETQYF